The source of this T cell receptor beta chain is a study of T cell responses to AZD1222 COVID-19 vaccine. Study-wide results and caveats: AZD1222 recipients seropositive at baseline numbered only 5 or 6. Clonal diversity was possibly underestimated, and white British individuals and females predominated among donors. Repertoire samples came only from after the peak T cell response.

Comments on this clone: What it recognizes is unknown.

With V trimmed by 6 bases and J by 6 bases, 11 bases remained unmatched. The V gene's germline CDR1 is MNHEY and CDR2 SVGAGI. The CDR3 covers 15 residues. The method was immunoSEQ multiplex PCR; TCRdb's version includes in-frame clones alone and lacks a portion of them. The sample includes about 180,000 clones, approximately 92% seen only once; the top ten take 0.95% to 1.3%. The source of this sequence is an adult who received the MenACWY meningococcal vaccine as a control. The chain uses TRBV6-5 and TRBJ2-1; 7 bases are shared with TRBD1. Source: peripheral blood, taken 28 days after the second dose of the MenACWY control vaccine. CDR3: CASRYGSRTGNEQFF. The CDR3 coding sequence is TGTGCCAGCAGGTACGGCAGTCGGACAGGCAATGAGCAGTTCTTC.